This entry lists 5 T cell receptor beta chains sequenced from one sample in a study of blood T cell repertoires in COVID-19. Sequenced by immunoSEQ multiplex PCR; TCRdb stores in-frame clones only, minus some. The sample lists 200,000 to 300,000 clones, about 90% occurring once. The sample consisted of PBMCs or T cells enriched from blood (not recorded which). The receptors derive from a woman aged 40 to 50 who had been exposed to COVID-19.

The rearrangement links TRBV5-8 to TRBJ1-6, with a possible D match to TRBD1 (5 bases). CDR3 length: 16 amino acids. Trimming cost V 1 base and J 3 bases, with 11 bases left between them. The germline V gene encodes CDR1 SGHTS and CDR2 YDEGEE. The CDR3 coding sequence is TGTGCCAGCAGCTTGAATTGGGGCAGCTATAATTCACCCCTCCACTTT. The encoded protein is CASSLNWGSYNSPLHF.

The chain employs TRBV7-2 and TRBJ2-3; 7 bases agree with TRBD2. CDR3 length: 15 residues. V was pared by 7 bases and J by 6 bases, with 13 bases of the junction left unmatched. CDR1 SGHTA and CDR2 FQGNSA come from the germline V gene. CDR3 DNA: TGTGCCAGCACCGGGGGACGGGGGGTAGTGGATACGCAGTATTTT. It specifies CASTGGRGVVDTQYF.

The chain combines TRBV7-2 with TRBJ2-3; D gene ambiguous. This CDR3 region has 15 residues. Germline CDR1 is SGHTA and CDR2 is FQGNSA. Trimming left V 3 bases short and J 2 bases short, with 12 bases between. The CDR3 DNA sequence: TGTGCCAGCAGCTTCAGAATCCCTTCCACAGATACGCAGTATTTT. Protein product: CASSFRIPSTDTQYF.

CDR3 amino acids: CATSETGQAARSSTQYF. The CDR3, as DNA: TGTGCCACCAGTGAAACCGGACAGGCGGCCCGGTCGTCAACGCAGTATTTT. The rearrangement uses TRBV24-1 and TRBJ2-3; 7 positions match TRBD1. Germline V gene sequence: CDR1 KGHDR, CDR2 SFDVKD. This CDR3 contains 17 residues. V was pared by 4 bases and J by 9 bases, with 18 bases of the junction left unmatched.

The V and J genes are TRBV5-1 and TRBJ1-2, with D perhaps matching TRBD1 (5 bases). CDR3 length: 13 amino acids. The V end lost 0 bases, the J end lost 7 bases, and 10 bases lay between the germline ends. Germline V CDR1 and CDR2: SGHRS, YFSETQ. The CDR3 bases are TGCGCCAGCAGCTTGGAAGGGGTAGGTGGCTACACCTTC. It translates to CASSLEGVGGYTF.